A single sample is the source of the 17 T cell receptor beta chains below, sequenced in a study of blood T cell repertoires in COVID-19. Assay used: immunoSEQ multiplex PCR; TCRdb lists only in-frame clones, some missing. The sample lists tens of thousands of clones; around 81% were seen once. The sequenced sample consisted of peripheral blood. These receptor sequences come from an older man with acute or convalescent COVID-19.

The chain couples TRBV4-3 to TRBJ2-1, with 11 bases fitting TRBD2. J gave up 1 base and V 1 base, and 3 bases lay outside the gene matches. There are 17 residues in the CDR3. Germline V lookup: CDR1 LGHNA, CDR2 YSLEER. CDR3 bases: TGCGCCAGCAGCCAAGCTGGACTAGCGGGTTCCTACAATGAGCAGTTCTTC. Protein sequence: CASSQAGLAGSYNEQFF.

The chain is built from TRBV9 and TRBJ1-2; 11 nucleotides align to TRBD1. This CDR3 spans 15 amino acids. Trimming removed 3 bases from V and 5 bases from J; junction bases left unmatched: 6. The germline V gene encodes CDR1 SGDLS and CDR2 YYNGEE. CDR3: CASSATGQGAYGYTF. The CDR3 coding sequence is TGTGCCAGCAGCGCCACCGGACAGGGGGCATATGGCTACACCTTC.

The chain employs TRBV19 and TRBJ1-1; a possible D gene is TRBD1 (5 bases). CDR1 and CDR2 from the germline V gene are LNHDA and SQIVND (reference sequence). The CDR3 is 16 residues long. The V and J ends lost 3 bases and 0 bases respectively, with 14 bases between them. CDR3 protein: CASSIWAGQMNTEAFF. CDR3 nucleotide sequence: TGTGCCAGTAGTATCTGGGCAGGGCAGATGAACACTGAAGCTTTCTTT.

This clone was detected only a few times. V and J are TRBV19 and TRBJ2-1; tentative D call: TRBD2 (6 bases). Germline CDR1 is LNHDA and CDR2 is SQIVND (reference sequence). Trimming cost V 7 bases and J 0 bases, with 19 bases left between them. This CDR3 spans 17 amino acids. The CDR3 is CASMGTPLEGSYNEQFF. DNA of the CDR3: TGTGCCAGTATGGGGACTCCCCTGGAGGGCTCCTACAATGAGCAGTTCTTC.

This clone occurred a few times. The V gene is TRBV25-1, the J gene TRBJ1-6; 10 positions agree with TRBD1. The germline V gene encodes CDR1 MGHDK and CDR2 SYGVNS. This CDR3 is 13 amino acids long. Unmatched junction bases numbered 2, after V lost 7 bases and J lost 8 bases. The CDR3 is CASMGQGYSPLHF. The DNA for the CDR3 is TGTGCCAGCATGGGACAGGGGTATTCACCCCTCCACTTT.

The chain is built from TRBV2 and TRBJ2-7, with 9 positions matching TRBD1. This CDR3 spans 13 amino acids. V lost 9 bases, J lost 1 base, and 4 bases stayed unmatched. The V gene's germline CDR1 is SNHLY and CDR2 FYNNEI. CDR3: CASTGGSSYEQYF. Written as DNA, the CDR3 is TGTGCCAGTACAGGGGGCAGTTCCTACGAGCAGTACTTC. The full variable domain, in which reference TRBV2 and TRBJ2-7 provide the parts outside the CDR3, is EPEVTQTPSHQVTQMGQEVILRCVPISNHLYFYWYRQILGQKVEFLVSFYNNEISEKSEIFDDQFSVERPDGSNFTLKIRSTKLEDSAMYFCASTGGSSYEQYFGPGTRLTVT.

The V gene is TRBV30, the J gene TRBJ1-1; perhaps TRBD1 as D (6 bases). The ends were cut back, 5 bases at V and 1 base at J, with 11 bases in the middle. Germline V gene lookup returns CDR1 GTSNPN and CDR2 SVGIG (reference sequence). There are 13 residues in the CDR3. CDR3 sequence reads: CAWGGQSNTEAFF. CDR3 nucleotides: TGTGCCTGGGGAGGACAGTCGAACACTGAAGCTTTCTTT. The full variable domain, rest sourced from reference TRBV30 and TRBJ1-1, is SQTIHQWPATLVQPVGSPLSLECTVEGTSNPNLYWYRQAAGRGLQLLFYSVGIGQISSEVPQNLSASRPQDRQFILSSKKLLLSDSGFYLCAWGGQSNTEAFFGQGTRLTVV.

This sequence joins TRBV2 and TRBJ1-1; D remains unclear. The CDR3 is made up of 15 amino acids. The V end lost 1 base, the J end lost 5 bases, and 14 bases lay between the germline ends. Germline CDR1 and CDR2: SNHLY and FYNNEI. The CDR3 DNA sequence: TGTGCCAGCAGTGAAGGGGCCAGGCGAGGGACTGAAGCTTTCTTT. This sequence encodes CASSEGARRGTEAFF.

This clone was recorded only once. The V and J genes are TRBV5-1 and TRBJ1-1, with 10 nucleotides matching TRBD1. In germline, CDR1 is SGHRS, CDR2 YFSETQ. The CDR3 is made up of 16 amino acids. V lost 4 bases and J lost 1; bases outside the gene matches: 7. Here the CDR3 reads CASSAGQGGSNTEAFF. The CDR3 DNA sequence: TGCGCCAGCAGCGCTGGACAGGGGGGGTCGAACACTGAAGCTTTCTTT. Supplemented by reference TRBV5-1 and TRBJ1-1, the full variable domain reads KAGVTQTPRYLIKTRGQQVTLSCSPISGHRSVSWYQQTPGQGLQFLFEYFSETQRNKGNFPGRFSGRQFSNSRSEMNVSTLELGDSALYLCASSAGQGGSNTEAFFGQGTRLTVV.

The CDR3 sequence is CASSDSGQGSGNTIYF. As DNA, the CDR3 is TGTGCCAGCTCAGATTCGGGACAGGGCTCTGGAAACACCATATATTTT. The chain employs TRBV18 and TRBJ1-3, with 9 bases identical to TRBD1. This CDR3 comprises 16 residues. J was trimmed by 0 bases and V by 5 bases; bases with no gene match: 5. Germline V gives CDR1 KGHSH, CDR2 LQKENI.

The chain has TRBV19 and TRBJ2-1; D perhaps matches TRBD2 (6 bases). Trimming took 1 base from V and 1 from J, leaving 8 bases between them. Germline V lookup: CDR1 LNHDA, CDR2 SQIVND (reference sequence). This CDR3 is built from 15 residues. The CDR3 spells CASSIVRGSYNEQFF. The CDR3 DNA reads as TGTGCCAGTAGTATAGTGCGGGGATCCTACAATGAGCAGTTCTTC.

The chain has TRBV10-3 and TRBJ2-7, with 7 bases lining up with TRBD2. V dropped 4 bases and J dropped 3; count of bases not matched to a gene: 6. CDR3 length: 14 residues. The germline V gene has CDR1 ENHRY and CDR2 SYGVKD. The CDR3 DNA follows: TGTGCCATCAGTGGCCCCGCGGGGGTCTACGAGCAGTACTTC. Its protein product is CAISGPAGVYEQYF.

This chain connects TRBV27 to TRBJ2-7; 11 positions match TRBD2. The ends lost 5 bases at V and 1 base at J; junction bases unmatched: 4. CDR3 length equals 15 residues. CDR1 and CDR2 from the germline V gene are MNHEY and SMNVEV (reference sequence). CDR3 amino acids: CASSPWTSGSYEQYF. CDR3 bases: TGTGCCAGCAGTCCCTGGACTAGCGGGTCCTACGAGCAGTACTTC.

In this sample, this clone turned up once. The rearrangement uses TRBV4-3 and TRBJ2-7; D not certain. The CDR3 length is 15 residues. Trimming left V 1 base short and J 3 bases short, with 13 bases between. Germline V gives CDR1 LGHNA, CDR2 YSLEER. CDR3 in amino acids: CASSQVPTGDYEQYF. DNA of the CDR3: TGCGCCAGCAGCCAAGTTCCCACTGGAGACTACGAGCAGTACTTC.

This clone has just one count. Within the sample, other DNA sequences also encode this same CDR3. The rearrangement joins TRBV6-2 or TRBV6-3 to TRBJ1-1; unclear D gene. This CDR3 has 14 residues. Trimming took 1 base from V and 0 from J, leaving 6 bases between them. Germline V gene lookup returns CDR1 MNHEY and CDR2 SVGEGT. CDR3 sequence reads: CASSYLGVNTEAFF. The CDR3 DNA reads as TGTGCCAGCAGTTACTTGGGCGTGAACACTGAAGCTTTCTTT.

This clone was seen only once. CDR3 protein: CASRLAGLKGSPLHF. CDR3 bases: TGTGCCAGCAGATTGGCGGGATTAAAGGGCTCACCCCTCCACTTT. The chain employs TRBV28 and TRBJ1-6; D is unclear. Trimming stripped 6 bases from V and 10 bases from J, with 19 bases between. This CDR3 contains 15 residues. Germline CDR1 MDHEN, CDR2 SYDVKM.

This clone occurred a few times. V usage is TRBV5-5 and J usage is TRBJ2-1, with D tentatively TRBD1 (5 bases). CDR3 size: 17 residues. The ends were cut back, 6 bases at V and 0 bases at J, with 19 bases in the middle. CDR1 SGHKS and CDR2 YYEKEE come from the germline V gene (reference sequence). This CDR3 reads CASKTALYLNSYNEQFF. The DNA of the CDR3 is TGTGCCAGCAAGACAGCGCTTTACCTTAACTCCTACAATGAGCAGTTCTTC.